This passage covers 29 T cell receptor beta chains from one sample sequenced in a study of PD-L1 blockade in urothelial cancer. Repertoires were generated with immunoSEQ multiplex PCR, while TCRdb's copy carries only in-frame clones and drops some. This table holds tens of thousands of clones, about 89% found once. The sample was PBMCs, taken around atezolizumab (anti-PD-L1) treatment. The receptor set was obtained from a man aged 55 to 69 with urothelial cancer.

This chain links TRBV9 with TRBJ1-1; D may be TRBD1 (6 bases). Trimming took 0 bases from V and 0 from J, leaving 15 bases between them. This CDR3 comprises 17 residues. Germline-derived CDR1 and CDR2 are SGDLS and YYNGEE. The CDR3 coding sequence is TGTGCCAGCAGCGTAGGTCAACAGGGTCGAATGAACACTGAAGCTTTCTTT. It codes for CASSVGQQGRMNTEAFF. Together with reference TRBV9 and TRBJ1-1, the CDR3 gives the full variable domain: DSGVTQTPKHLITATGQRVTLRCSPRSGDLSVYWYQQSLDQGLQFLIQYYNGEERAKGNILERFSAQQFPDLHSELNLSSLELGDSALYFCASSVGQQGRMNTEAFFGQGTRLTVV.

The chain uses TRBV6-1 and TRBJ2-5, with TRBD2 as a possible D gene (5 bases). The V and J ends lost 6 bases and 5 bases respectively, with 16 bases between them. This CDR3 region has 14 residues. CDR1 MNHNS and CDR2 SASEGT come from the germline V gene. This chain's CDR3 is CASRTDLLRETQYF. CDR3 in DNA: TGTGCCAGCAGGACGGACTTACTCCGGGAGACCCAGTACTTC.

This CDR3 is CASSIDHSSGANVLTF. CDR3 nucleotides: TGTGCCAGTAGTATAGATCACAGCTCTGGGGCCAACGTCCTGACTTTC. The V gene is TRBV19, the J gene TRBJ2-6, with no clear D. V was trimmed by 0 bases and J by 0 bases, leaving 6 bases between them. Germline values: CDR1 LNHDA, CDR2 SQIVND (reference sequence). The CDR3 totals 16 residues.

This clone appeared once. The chain's CDR3 is CASSVRLFTDTQYF. CDR3 sequence (DNA): TGCGCCAGCAGTGTCCGACTTTTCACAGATACGCAGTATTTT. The chain employs TRBV10-2 and TRBJ2-3; D ambiguous. The length of the CDR3 is 14 residues. Between the trimmed V and J ends, which lost 4 bases and 2 bases, there was a span of 10 bases. Germline loops: CDR1 WSHSY, CDR2 SAAADI.

Comments on this clone: Other DNA sequences in the same sample also yield this CDR3. This chain connects TRBV5-6 to TRBJ2-2; TRBD1 is a possible D gene (5 bases). CDR1 and CDR2 from the germline V gene are SGHDT and YYEEEE. Trimming left V 3 bases short and J 2 bases short, with 11 bases between. The CDR3 totals 15 residues. The CDR3 is CASSSWGLNTGELFF. For the CDR3, the DNA is TGTGCCAGCAGCTCGTGGGGCCTTAACACCGGGGAGCTGTTTTTT. Variable domain in full (rest from reference TRBV5-6 and TRBJ2-2): DAGVTQSPTHLIKTRGQQVTLRCSPKSGHDTVSWYQQALGQGPQFIFQYYEEEERQRGNFPDRFSGHQFPNYSSELNVNALLLGDSALYLCASSSWGLNTGELFFGEGSRLTVL.

In its sample, this clone was seen once. The chain combines TRBV6-6 with TRBJ2-1; 8 bases line up with TRBD2. The CDR3 has 14 residues. Unmatched junction bases numbered 9, after V lost 6 bases and J lost 8 bases. Germline CDR1 and CDR2: MNHNY and SVGAGI (reference sequence). The CDR3 loop reads CASSPAGAGDEQFF. The CDR3 DNA follows: TGTGCCAGCAGCCCAGCGGGAGCGGGAGATGAGCAGTTCTTC.

This chain joins TRBV9 and TRBJ1-2; 7 nucleotides agree with TRBD1. Germline V gives CDR1 SGDLS, CDR2 YYNGEE. Losses at the gene ends were 0 bases for V and 5 bases for J; bases not matched to a gene: 4. The CDR3 is 14 amino acids. The CDR3 is CASSVGGQRYGYTF. CDR3 DNA: TGTGCCAGCAGCGTAGGGGGACAGAGATATGGCTACACCTTC.

V and J are TRBV10-3 and TRBJ2-1; TRBD2 matches at 14 bases. J was trimmed by 0 bases and V by 6 bases; bases with no gene match: 4. Germline values: CDR1 ENHRY, CDR2 SYGVKD. This CDR3 comprises 17 residues. Written as DNA, the CDR3 is TGTGCCATCAGCCCGGGGACTAGCGGGAGCTCCTACAATGAGCAGTTCTTC. Its protein product is CAISPGTSGSSYNEQFF.

This clone was detected only once. V and J are TRBV27 and TRBJ2-2; 7 bases fit TRBD1. The germline V gene has CDR1 MNHEY and CDR2 SMNVEV (reference sequence). The CDR3 is 15 amino acids. The junction had 4 bases not matched to a gene; V was cut back by 2 bases and J by 4 bases. This CDR3 is CASSLAGGVTGELFF. The CDR3 DNA follows: TGTGCCAGCAGTTTAGCAGGGGGAGTCACCGGGGAGCTGTTTTTT.

The chain is built from TRBV28 and TRBJ2-1, with 8 positions matching TRBD2. V was clipped by 4 bases and J by 6 bases; unmatched bases: 5. In germline, CDR1 is MDHEN, CDR2 SYDVKM. The CDR3 has 14 amino acids. The chain's CDR3 is CASSYTGGGNEQFF. Written as DNA, the CDR3 is TGTGCCAGCAGTTATACCGGGGGGGGCAATGAGCAGTTCTTC.

The chain employs TRBV27 and TRBJ2-2; D may be TRBD1 (6 bases). This CDR3 spans 14 amino acids. Germline V gene lookup returns CDR1 MNHEY and CDR2 SMNVEV (reference sequence). V lost 5 bases to trimming and J lost 6 bases, with 13 bases between them. CDR3 residues: CASSLKGQPGELFF. As DNA, the CDR3 is TGTGCCAGCAGTCTGAAAGGACAGCCCGGGGAGCTGTTTTTT.

The chain links TRBV29-1 to TRBJ1-1, with a possible D match to TRBD1 (5 bases). V gave up 4 bases and J gave up 5 bases, with 17 bases separating them. Per the germline V gene, CDR1 is SQVTM and CDR2 is ANQGSEA. The CDR3 contains 14 residues. The CDR3 is CSVAIVRGGTEAFF. CDR3 DNA sequence: TGCAGCGTTGCCATAGTGAGGGGAGGAACTGAAGCTTTCTTT.

V and J are TRBV6-5 and TRBJ1-5, with D possibly matching TRBD1 (6 bases). The CDR3 totals 16 residues. The germline V gene encodes CDR1 MNHEY and CDR2 SVGAGI. Trimming shortened V by 0 bases and J by 0 bases, and 9 bases separated the two germline ends. CDR3 region: CASSYSDSHSNQPQHF. In DNA form, the CDR3 reads TGTGCCAGCAGTTACTCGGACAGTCATAGCAATCAGCCCCAGCATTTT.

This chain uses TRBV18 with TRBJ1-2; 7 bases align to TRBD1. Unmatched junction bases numbered 6, after V lost 2 bases and J lost 3 bases. Germline V gene data show CDR1 as KGHSH and CDR2 as LQKENI. The CDR3 covers 15 residues. For the CDR3, the DNA is TGTGCCAGCTCACCAGATGGCACAGGGGACTATGGCTACACCTTC. This gives the protein CASSPDGTGDYGYTF. The variable domain in full, completed from reference TRBV18 and TRBJ1-2, reads NAGVMQNPRHLVRRRGQEARLRCSPMKGHSHVYWYRQLPEEGLKFMVYLQKENIIDESGMPKERFSAEFPKEGPSILRIQQVVRGDSAAYFCASSPDGTGDYGYTFGSGTRLTVV.

The V and J genes are TRBV7-8 and TRBJ2-1; 12 nucleotides align to TRBD1. V shed 5 bases, J shed 5 bases, and the junction held 4 bases outside the gene matches. Germline V lookup: CDR1 SGHVS, CDR2 FQNEAQ. The CDR3 contains 15 residues. The CDR3 bases are TGTGCCAGCAGCCCCGGGACAGGGGGCCACAATGAGCAGTTCTTC. Protein sequence: CASSPGTGGHNEQFF.

This chain joins TRBV30 and TRBJ1-1; TRBD1 might be the D (5 bases). This CDR3 region has 15 residues. The V end was cut by 2 bases, the J end by 5 bases, with 18 bases between. CDR1 is GTSNPN, CDR2 SVGIG, per germline (reference sequence). CDR3 DNA: TGTGCCTGGAGTCCCGGCGGCAGGGCCCGAACTGAAGCTTTCTTT. The encoded protein is CAWSPGGRARTEAFF. The variable domain in full, completed from reference TRBV30 and TRBJ1-1, reads SQTIHQWPATLVQPVGSPLSLECTVEGTSNPNLYWYRQAAGRGLQLLFYSVGIGQISSEVPQNLSASRPQDRQFILSSKKLLLSDSGFYLCAWSPGGRARTEAFFGQGTRLTVV.

The rearrangement uses TRBV10-3 and TRBJ2-5, with 7 bases matching TRBD2. Germline CDR1 reads ENHRY; CDR2 reads SYGVKD. CDR3 length equals 18 residues. V lost 0 bases, J lost 0 bases, and 10 bases stayed unmatched. The CDR3 DNA follows: TGTGCCATCAGTGAGTCCCCCCGGCGGGGGAGCCACCAAGAGACCCAGTACTTC. Protein: CAISESPRRGSHQETQYF.

This clone was detected only once. This sequence joins TRBV4-3 and TRBJ1-1; TRBD1 is a possible D gene (6 bases). Trimming took 0 bases from V and 6 from J, leaving 14 bases between them. There are 15 residues in the CDR3. CDR1 is LGHNA and CDR2 is YSLEER in the germline V gene. DNA for the CDR3: TGCGCCAGCAGCCAAGAGGGACAAGTGGGCGCTGAAGCTTTCTTT. Its translation is CASSQEGQVGAEAFF.

The chain has TRBV5-4 and TRBJ2-7, with 8 bases matching TRBD1. The CDR3 is 14 residues long. CDR1 and CDR2 (germline): SGHNT, YYREEE (reference sequence). V was clipped by 4 bases and J by 2 bases; unmatched bases: 5. The CDR3 here is CASSRDRGAYEQYF. For the CDR3, the DNA is TGTGCCAGCAGCCGAGACAGGGGCGCCTACGAGCAGTACTTC.

A single count supports this clone. The rearrangement links TRBV23-1 to TRBJ2-2; unclear D gene. TRBV23-1 is known as an ORF, though its function is uncertain. V lost 4 bases and J lost 0, with 12 bases in between. The CDR3 sequence is 16 residues long. The CDR3 region is CASSRSGTANTGELFF. In DNA form, the CDR3 reads TGCGCCAGCAGTCGTTCCGGTACGGCGAACACCGGGGAGCTGTTTTTT.

The chain employs TRBV6-8 and TRBJ2-7; 8 positions match TRBD2. This CDR3 is 15 amino acids long. Germline values: CDR1 MNHGY, CDR2 SAAAGT. Trimming took 6 bases from V and 2 from J; bases not matched to a gene: 9. This CDR3 is CASSPTGGSTYEQYF. In nucleotides, the CDR3 is TGTGCCAGCAGCCCCACGGGGGGGTCCACCTACGAGCAGTACTTC.

The gene calls are TRBV27 and TRBJ1-2; 9 nucleotides line up with TRBD1. CDR1 is MNHEY, CDR2 SMNVEV, per germline (reference sequence). With V trimmed by 2 bases and J by 4 bases, 5 bases remained unmatched. The CDR3 spans 15 residues. Written as DNA, the CDR3 is TGTGCCAGCAGTTTAGATAGGGGACAGGGCTATGGCTACACCTTC. As protein: CASSLDRGQGYGYTF.

The chain is built from TRBV5-1 and TRBJ2-3, with TRBD2 as a possible D gene (5 bases). CDR3 length: 14 residues. V was shortened by 5 bases and J by 1 base, with 11 bases between the two germline ends. Germline CDR1 and CDR2: SGHRS and YFSETQ. CDR3 in DNA: TGCGCCAGCAGGATTAGCGTGGGCACAGATACGCAGTATTTT. This codes for CASRISVGTDTQYF.

This rearrangement joins TRBV18 to TRBJ2-3, with a tentative D call TRBD1 (5 bases). CDR3 length: 14 amino acids. Between the trimmed V and J ends, which lost 4 bases and 4 bases, there was a span of 12 bases. Germline V gene data show CDR1 as KGHSH and CDR2 as LQKENI. CDR3 loop: CASSLDTGADTQYF. The CDR3 nucleotides are TGTGCCAGCTCACTAGACACAGGAGCAGATACGCAGTATTTT.

The chain couples TRBV5-1 to TRBJ2-3; D perhaps matches TRBD2 (6 bases). Germline assignment: CDR1 SGHRS and CDR2 YFSETQ. This CDR3 is 14 amino acids long. Trimming removed 2 bases at V and 3 bases at J, with 10 bases between. The chain's CDR3 is CASSLLGGTDTQYF. For the CDR3, the DNA is TGCGCCAGCAGCTTATTGGGGGGAACAGATACGCAGTATTTT.

The chain has TRBV11-1 and TRBJ2-3; TRBD2 might be the D (6 bases). Trimming took 6 bases from V and 3 from J, leaving 16 bases between them. Germline V gene data show CDR1 as SGHAT and CDR2 as FQDESV (reference sequence). CDR3 size: 15 residues. The CDR3 spells CASRLGGRGTDTQYF. The CDR3 DNA follows: TGTGCCAGCAGGCTCGGGGGTCGAGGTACAGATACGCAGTATTTT.

The V call is TRBV10-1, the J call TRBJ2-1, with TRBD2 matching 9 bases. Trimming cost V 8 bases and J 8 bases; bases outside gene matches: 7. The CDR3 loop spans 13 amino acids. CDR1 is WNHNN, CDR2 SYGVQD, per germline (reference sequence). The CDR3 coding sequence is TGCGCCAGCCGGCGGGAGGGCTCGGATGAGCAGTTCTTC. Translated: CASRREGSDEQFF.

A single count supports this clone. The chain uses TRBV7-8 and TRBJ1-1, with TRBD1 as a possible D gene (5 bases). Germline V lookup: CDR1 SGHVS, CDR2 FQNEAQ. CDR3 length equals 14 residues. V lost 0 bases, J lost 4 bases, and 9 bases lay in between. The chain's CDR3 is CASSLAQDSTEAFF. The CDR3 DNA sequence: TGTGCCAGCAGCTTAGCACAGGATAGCACTGAAGCTTTCTTT. The whole variable domain, filled in from reference TRBV7-8 and TRBJ1-1, reads GAGVSQSPRYKVAKRGQDVALRCDPISGHVSLFWYQQALGQGPEFLTYFQNEAQLDKSGLPSDRFFAERPEGSVSTLKIQRTQQEDSAVYLCASSLAQDSTEAFFGQGTRLTVV.

This clone was seen only a few times. V and J are TRBV5-1 and TRBJ1-2; 12 bases line up with TRBD1. Germline CDR1 is SGHRS and CDR2 is YFSETQ. The ends lost 0 bases at V and 8 bases at J; junction bases unmatched: 2. This CDR3 is 14 amino acids long. CDR3 coding DNA: TGCGCCAGCAGCTTGGAGGGGACAGGGGGCGGCTACACCTTC. This codes for CASSLEGTGGGYTF.